This TCR beta chain was observed in a study of shared clonotypes between healthy human individuals. The CDR3 length is 16 residues. Germline V CDR1 and CDR2: SGHTA, FQGNSA. CD4+ cell separation produced CD45RA+ naive and CD45RA-negative memory subsets. Repertoires were generated with immunoSEQ multiplex PCR, while TCRdb's copy carries only in-frame clones and drops some. In the table there are about 2.3 million clones, approximately 93% of which are singletons. A note on this clone: One end of the junction is discordant with germline, which a read error may explain.

The chain employs TRBV7-2 and TRBJ2-1; possibly TRBD1 for D (6 bases). Sequenced material: naive CD4+ T cells from PBMCs. As for subset: CD45RA+ positively selected. The TCR originated in a man between 18 and 35 years old in good health. Some clones in this sample may be carry-over from other donors' samples. The CDR3 sequence is CASSLGGIPSYNEQFF. Written as DNA, the CDR3 is TGTGCCAGCAGTTTAGGGGGAATTCCCTCCTACAATGAGCAGTTCTTC.